Detailed here is one T cell receptor beta chain. The sample holds a few counts of this clone. Which antigen it targets is not known. The record has no base qualities; no much larger clone is one base away. All of the isolated RNA was reverse transcribed with the High Capacity cDNA Reverse Transcription Kit, so expressed TCRB transcripts were sequenced. Naive, central memory and regulatory T cell samples underwent deep immunoSEQ sequencing, averaging approximately 3.3 million total reads per sample. Sorted cells were lysed in RLT buffer, and RNA was extracted using DNase-treated RNeasy Micro or Mini kits according to cell number. To prevent cross-contamination, every cell subset was processed on its own, while patient and healthy donor samples were processed together. The immunoSEQ multiplex PCR was used to amplify TCRB sequences from cDNA, generating 87-bp fragments that spanned the CDR3 region. Sequencing of the amplicons was done on the Illumina HiSeq platform. The study's processing was this. Synthetic template baselines were used to correct PCR bias computationally, reads within Hamming distance 2 were collapsed, and singletons that could not be merged were discarded. Reads were aligned against IMGT to assign V, D and J genes, CDR3 length and insertions or deletions at six rearrangement sites. Clonotype counts were normalized to sorted cell number within each subset before computing true diversity and Gini coefficients with the tcR R package. The overlap coefficient, calculated on TCRB nucleotide sequences, was used to measure repertoire sharing. Out-of-frame TCRB sequences from naive cells were analyzed to stand in for the pre-selection repertoire. Held by TCRdb, this immuneACCESS table contains in-frame sequences only and omits some clones. Under half of the omission traces to an unresolved V gene where checked; the cause of the rest is unknown. The V and J calls and clone size come from that table; D and trimming were worked out from the DNA. The table for this sample lists about 930,000 clones; 15% to 20% of them were counted only once. The ten biggest clones cover 0.02% to 0.025% of the sample.

Each donor gave one peripheral blood draw, roughly 0.12 L on average, collected into heparinised tubes. Naive, central memory, regulatory and stem cell-like memory CD4+ T cells were sorted on a BD FACSAria II using a panel including CD45RO, CCR7, CD25, CD127, CD95 and CD27. A purity above 95% was achieved for all sorted populations. PBMCs were isolated immediately by Lymphoprep density gradient centrifugation and stained directly without culture. Samples were stained and sorted in pairs, with one healthy donor and one patient per experiment, so that batch effects were minimized. The data were obtained in a study of beta chain features in type 1 diabetes (dated by TCRdb to the late 2010s). Turning to the overall study: No differences in mean age, gender distribution, total cell number or subset yield were found between patients and healthy donors. A total of about 99,000,000 sorted cells were examined across all samples, and RNA yield correlated strongly with the number of cells per subset. In the study, recently diagnosed type 1 diabetes patients and matched healthy donors were compared on the TCRB repertoires of their sorted circulating CD4+ T cell subsets. Naive and central memory subsets were obtained from all 30 or so donors, but regulatory and stem cell-like memory subsets were isolated from only 8 patients and roughly 8 healthy donors.

Relative to germline, V is 3 bases shorter and J is 5 bases shorter, with 18 bases between their ends. The CDR3 holds 16 amino acids from the cysteine to the phenylalanine. CDR3 DNA only is kept here, 48 bases in frame from base 1. Reading the germline V gene gives CDR1 ENHRY and CDR2 SYGVKD. The paper as a whole reports these results and caveats: Fewer insertions and more nucleotide deletions at VDJ recombination sites were observed in patients with type 1 diabetes, implying thymic rearrangement abnormalities. Because small numbers of individuals were included in the HLA sub-analyses, any influence of HLA type on TCRB rearrangement was left unresolved. PCR might favor shorter templates, but patient and control samples were amplified and corrected together, so any skew would affect both groups equally. In all four CD4+ subsets, TCRB CDR3 length was moderately but significantly shorter in type 1 diabetes patients. Because cDNA was sequenced instead of genomic DNA, highly expressing activated cells could be over-represented, though the groups showed no difference in activation or CD3 levels. Naive, central memory and regulatory TCRB repertoires appeared more similar among patients than among healthy donors.

The clonotype comes from a woman in her late teens or twenties in good health. In this chain, TRBV10-3 is recombined with TRBJ2-3, and the D gene may be TRBD1, 6 bases matching. Sequencing used naive CD4+ T cells from blood. Sample cell subset or site, as interpreted from the label and publication: true naive CD4+ T cells. The CDR3 protein is CAISDHIRGSGDTQYF. The bases are TGTGCCATCAGTGATCACATCAGGGGATCAGGAGATACGCAGTATTTT.